This record covers a single T cell receptor beta chain. Unique molecular identifiers were built into the TCRbeta library. TCRdb passed the PCR reads through MiXCR, listing each CDR3 protein once. The data contain 70,000 to 95,000 distinct CDR3 sequences, 10% to 15% of them singletons. The sample belongs to a study of T-cell reconstitution after alpha-beta-depleted transplantation in children. This CDR3 comprises 14 residues. V lost 4 bases and J lost 5; bases outside the gene matches: 2. This receptor was identified in a human donor who donated a stem cell graft to a child with inherited bone marrow failure. This specimen was PBMCs from the stem cell graft donor, taken from the stem cell graft. This rearrangement joins TRBV12-3 or TRBV12-4 to TRBJ2-3, with TRBD2 matching 11 bases. CDR3 loop: CASSSLAGEDTQYF. In nucleotides, the CDR3 is TGTGCCAGCAGTTCACTAGCGGGAGAAGATACGCAGTATTTT.